This entry is about one T cell receptor beta chain. Its antigen is not identified. Profiled with immunoSEQ multiplex PCR; TCRdb holds only in-frame clones, not every one. The profile shows about 110,000 clones, around nine tenths of them singletons. The germline V gene has CDR1 SGHKS and CDR2 YYEKEE (reference sequence). The CDR3 length is 13 residues. V was clipped by 2 bases and J by 5 bases, with 8 bases between them. This entry belongs to a study of T cell responses to AZD1222 COVID-19 vaccine. Whole-study findings and limits: Seropositive at baseline were only a handful of AZD1222 recipients.

The chain has TRBV5-5 and TRBJ1-5; TRBD1 might be the D (6 bases). The clonotype originates from an adult who received the AZD1222 COVID-19 vaccine. The material was peripheral blood, obtained 28 days after the second AZD1222 dose. The CDR3 coding sequence is TGTGCCAGCAGCTTACAGGGATATCAGCCCCAGCATTTT. Residues: CASSLQGYQPQHF.